This TCR beta chain was recovered during a study of blood T cell repertoires in COVID-19. Study-level information: Acute-phase and convalescent COVID-19 samples originated in the United States, Italy and Spain. Sources were T cells, B-cell-depleted T cells, or PBMCs; the material itself was cDNA or gDNA.

This clone showed up just a few times. V was clipped by 5 bases and J by 4 bases, with 20 bases between them. This CDR3 spans 17 amino acids. Germline CDR1 is SGHDN and CDR2 is FVKESK. Under the authors' procedure: Nucleated cell number was recorded as an estimate derived from reference gene primer amplification. Repertoires were generated with immunoSEQ multiplex PCR, while TCRdb's copy carries only in-frame clones and drops some. For V, J and clone size, that table is used; D and trimming come from the DNA. The table includes 29,000 or so clones, 60% to 80% detected once. This chain uses TRBV14 with TRBJ2-2, with TRBD2 as a possible D gene (7 bases). Sequenced input: peripheral blood. The receptor was isolated from a woman aged 65 to 85 with active or convalescent COVID-19. The DNA of the CDR3 is TGTGCCAGCAGCTCGCGCTCCGGGGGGCTCGGCACCGGGGAGCTGTTTTTT. This codes for CASSSRSGGLGTGELFF.